This T cell receptor beta chain was sequenced for a study of blood T cells in healthy people across ages (dated by TCRdb to the mid-2010s). Concerning the study at large: Template switching captured roughly one uniquely barcoded TCR beta cDNA molecule per two T cells in model experiments. The study measured age-related changes in TCR beta repertoire diversity using deep sequencing normalized with unique cDNA molecular identifiers. The donors were split into four age groups: young (average roughly 15 years), middle-aged (more than 35), aged (more than 55) and long-lived (over 75). Using the same blood draw, the study looked at two additional independent replicas of 1 million unique cDNA reads for two donors, one aged 18 to 29 and the other aged 80 or older.

The donors were roughly 39 Caucasian individuals from Russia, aged roughly 6 to 100 years, who were systemically healthy. Roughly 11 milliliters of peripheral blood were drawn from each donor into EDTA-treated Vacutainer tubes. Ficoll-Paque density-gradient centrifugation was used to isolate PBMCs, with at least 7 million per sample. Trizol reagent was used to extract total RNA from PBMCs, with at least 6 micrograms per sample. The percentages of naive CD45RAhigh/CD27high T cells were determined by flow cytometry on a PBMC aliquot from every donor. The germline V gene yields MDHEN for CDR1 and SYDVKM for CDR2. The germline ends are 13 bases apart after V is trimmed by 6 bases and J by 0 bases. From its cysteine to its phenylalanine, the CDR3 spans 15 amino acids. The DNA shown is the 45-base CDR3, in frame from base 1. The method was 5' RACE. The sequencer listed for this sample is Illumina HiSeq 2500. A second PCR of 7 to 11 cycles was run with a J-beta primer mix and a sample-barcoded 5' primer. A unique molecular identifier was introduced onto each TCR beta cDNA molecule by a template-switch 5' adaptor carrying 12 random nucleotides. Each sample yielded at least 2.5 million CDR3-containing paired-end reads. First-strand cDNA was synthesized from all RNA with the Mint cDNA synthesis kit, primed by a TRBC-specific oligonucleotide. Following uracil-DNA glycosylase treatment, all cDNA underwent a first 18-cycle PCR with the universal primers M1SS and BC2_uni_R. For the original study's pipeline: For normalization, 1 million high-quality reads, each with a distinct molecular identifier, were randomly selected from each sample. Reads sharing molecular identifiers were discarded rather than binned into consensus sequences. CDR3 identification, clonotype clustering and error correction used MiTCR with a Q25 quality threshold and the strictest error-elimination algorithm. A nonparametric unseen species model with Euler transformation was used to estimate a lower bound on total TCR beta diversity. TCRdb reprocessed the public reads (quality trimming at Q25 with fastp, clone calling with MiXCR) and kept in-frame beta chains. Every entry covers one CDR3 protein and lists the most common genes and DNA from its rows. V and J calls and clone size were set by TCRdb, not the authors. This sample has about 800,000 distinct CDR3 sequences in its table, and about 25% of those were observed once. Under 4% of the sample is taken by the ten largest.

This clonotype showed up just a few times. No cognate antigen has been identified for it. The record has no base qualities; no much larger clone is one base away. The research as a whole found: Bulk unsorted PBMC profiling prevented conclusive comparison of naive and antigen-experienced compartments. Observed TCR beta diversity correlated strongly with the percentage of naive T cells measured by flow cytometry. Because the CMV infection status of the donors was unknown, age-related changes in expanded clonotypes may potentially have been confounded. Compared with the aged group, the long-lived group had more naive CD4+ T cells, fewer expanded clones and increased TCR diversity, a pattern suggesting age selection. Total diversity estimates from one million sequenced T cells were considered lower bounds and underestimates. As age increased, observed TCR beta diversity per million T cells dropped in a roughly linear way, and a significant reduction was already evident by age around 41.

The data were also submitted as part of a second study, on T cells of mothers and their children. The second study, in turn, reports: The donors were nine systemically healthy Caucasian individuals, made up of three mothers and their six children. cDNA synthesis consumed the entire amount of extracted RNA, loaded at approximately 1.6 ug RNA in each 15 ul reaction. Sample barcodes and 2-4 random nucleotides were added via the M1S primer in the second PCR. Over 9 million TCR beta CDR3 reads came from each mother, compared with several million reads from each child. Thymic selection similarly shapes TCR recombination output in related and unrelated pairs, with minor effect from inherited differences. Normalized repertoire overlap was always slightly but never significantly higher in related than unrelated mother-child pairs. No persistent microchimeric T cell clones were detected, at a sensitivity of around 97 clones per million clonotypes. Deep NGS was used in the study to compare the TCR beta repertoires of mothers and children and to look for features that separate related mother-child pairs from unrelated individuals. On average, the children were approximately 12 +/- 4 years old, while the mothers were around 40 +/- 4 years old. After adapters were ligated using NEBNext reagents, the libraries underwent 100+100 nt paired-end sequencing on an Illumina HiSeq 2000. To prevent cross-contamination, the mother and child libraries were prepared one month apart and sequenced in separate runs. Between about 500,000 and 2,100,000 distinct TCR beta clonotypes were identified per donor. Naive TCR beta clonotypes were estimated from low-frequency clonotypes matched to each donor's FACS-determined naive share, without sorting.

The V and J segments used are TRBV28 and TRBJ2-3, with TRBD1 perhaps the D gene, on 6 matching bases. The TCR comes from a boy between 10 and 17 years old in good health. Sequenced material: blood. The bases read TGTGCCAGCAGCCAGCGACAGGATAGCACAGATACGCAGTATTTT. Its translation is CASSQRQDSTDTQYF.